This is a list of T cell receptor beta chains from one sample in a study of PD-L1 blockade in urothelial cancer. Only in-frame clones appear in the TCRdb table, and some are missing; sequencing was by immunoSEQ multiplex PCR. The sample has 70,000 or so clones; roughly 91% are singletons. Sample: PBMCs, taken around atezolizumab (anti-PD-L1) treatment. The receptors here all came from a man between 60 and 70 years old with urothelial cancer. CDR3s include the opening cysteine and the closing phenylalanine or tryptophan. D genes are given only for firm matches. Size tells how often a clone was seen (once, few, many) or the class of an expanded clone, and some rows leave it out.

>.|TRBJ1-3|TRBV5-5|.
TGTGCCAGCAGCTTGGAGGGAGGCCACTCTGGAAACACCATATATTTT
CASSLEGGHSGNTIYF
>.|TRBJ2-3|TRBV29-1|.
TGCAGCGTTGAAGTTCGGACAGATACGCAGTATTTT
CSVEVRTDTQYF
>TRBD1|TRBJ1-1|TRBV6-1|once
TGTGCCAGCATTATCAGGGGGGACACTGAAGCTTTCTTT
CASIIRGDTEAFF
>TRBD2|TRBJ2-1|TRBV5-1|.
TGCGCCAGCAGCTTGGCCGTCGCTAGCGGATACAATGAGCAGTTCTTC
CASSLAVASGYNEQFF
>TRBD1|TRBJ2-3|TRBV19|.
TGTGCCAGTAGTGCCGACAGGGGGCTGGGAGATACGCAGTATTTT
CASSADRGLGDTQYF
>TRBD1|TRBJ1-2|TRBV29-1|.
TGCAGCGTTGAACCCCGGGACAGGGATGGAAGGGACGATGGCTACACCTTC
CSVEPRDRDGRDDGYTF
>TRBD2|TRBJ2-3|TRBV4-2|.
TGTGCCAGCAGCCCAAACCCGGATCGGACTAGCGAGATAGATACGCAGTATTTT
CASSPNPDRTSEIDTQYF
>.|TRBJ2-7|TRBV7-2|once
TGTGCCAGCAGCTTAGCCGGGACAATGGGGTACGAGCAGTACTTC
CASSLAGTMGYEQYF
>TRBD1|TRBJ1-2|TRBV7-2|.
TGTGCCAGCAGCTTAGGGGGACAGGACCTATTATATGGCTACACCTTC
CASSLGGQDLLYGYTF
>TRBD2|TRBJ2-1|TRBV5-1|once
TGCGCCAGCAGCAAGGGACTAGCGGGATTAGATGAGCAGTTCTTC
CASSKGLAGLDEQFF
>TRBD1|TRBJ2-7|TRBV25-1|.
TGTGCCAGCAGTGACCCAGGGGGCTCTCGCGAGCAGTACTTC
CASSDPGGSREQYF
>TRBD2|TRBJ2-1|TRBV10-2|.
TGCGCCAGCCGAGTTGAGGGGACTAGCACTGAGCAGTTCTTC
CASRVEGTSTEQFF
>TRBD1|TRBJ2-3|TRBV2|.
TGTGCCAGCAGTGAGCATCCTGGACAGGGGCATGGGAAAAACACAGATACGCAGTATTTT
CASSEHPGQGHGKNTDTQYF
>TRBD2|TRBJ2-7|TRBV28|.
TGTGCCAGCAGTTTAGCTAGCGGGTACTACGAGCAGTACTTC
CASSLASGYYEQYF
>TRBD2|TRBJ2-1|TRBV5-1|.
TGCGCCAGCAGCTTGGTTGCGGGGGGTTCCTACAATGAGCAGTTCTTC
CASSLVAGGSYNEQFF
>.|TRBJ1-2|TRBV21-1|.
TGTGCCAGCAAATCCCATATCTCGGGGGTTCGAGGCTACACCTTC
CASKSHISGVRGYTF
>.|TRBJ1-1|TRBV5-5|.
TGTGCCAGCAGCTTGGCTGGACTCGAAGCTTTCTTT
CASSLAGLEAFF
>.|TRBJ2-3|TRBV6-1|.
TGTGCCAGCAGTGGCCAACAGGGTTGGGGCACAGATACGCAGTATTTT
CASSGQQGWGTDTQYF
>.|TRBJ2-1|TRBV6-5|.
TGTGCCAGCAGTTACGTCGGTGAGCAGTTCTTC
CASSYVGEQFF
>.|TRBJ2-6|TRBV28|.
TGTGCCAGCAGTTTATCCCCTGGCAGGGGTCTTTCTGGGGCCAACGTCCTGACTTTC
CASSLSPGRGLSGANVLTF
>.|TRBJ1-5|TRBV19|.
TGTGCCAGCGGGACACAGAGGGATCAGCCCCAGCATTTT
CASGTQRDQPQHF
>.|TRBJ1-1|TRBV30|.
TGTGCCTGGAGCAAAGCGGCAGAGAAAGCTTTCTTT
CAWSKAAEKAFF
>TRBD1|TRBJ1-6|TRBV4-1|.
TGCGCCAGCACCCCAGAGGGGACAGTCTATAATTCACCCCTCCACTTT
CASTPEGTVYNSPLHF
>.|TRBJ2-5|TRBV5-1|.
TGCGCCAGCAGCTTTCAGGGTCAGGAGACCCAGTACTTC
CASSFQGQETQYF
>.|TRBJ1-4|TRBV9|.
TGTGCCAGCAGCGTCCACACGAACAGGGATGAAAAACTGTTTTTT
CASSVHTNRDEKLFF
>TRBD1|TRBJ1-1|TRBV6-5|.
TGTGCCAGCAGTGGCGGACAGGGGGCCACTGAAGCTTTCTTT
CASSGGQGATEAFF
>TRBD2|TRBJ2-5|TRBV7-2|.
TGTGCCAGCAGCCCCGGACTAGCGGTACAAGGGACCCAGTACTTC
CASSPGLAVQGTQYF
>.|TRBJ2-7|TRBV10-3|.
TGTGCCATCAGTGTTGACATGGGGCAGAGCGAGCAGTACTTC
CAISVDMGQSEQYF
>.|TRBJ1-1|TRBV12-5|.
TGTGCTAGTGGTTTGGTATATTCAGACAGTGAAGCTTTCTTT
CASGLVYSDSEAFF
>TRBD1|TRBJ2-7|TRBV14|.
TGTGCCAGCAGCCAAGTGATCAGGGGGCGAGTCGAGCAGTACTTC
CASSQVIRGRVEQYF
>.|TRBJ2-2|TRBV4-3|.
TGCGCCAGCAGCCAAGATTGGCAGGGGACCACCGGGGAGCTGTTTTTT
CASSQDWQGTTGELFF
>.|TRBJ2-7|TRBV6-5|.
TGTGCCAGCAGTTACGACAGGTTGAACGAGCAGTACTTC
CASSYDRLNEQYF
>.|TRBJ2-2|TRBV29-1|.
TGCAGCGCTGCATCTCGAGTCACCGGGGAGCTGTTTTTT
CSAASRVTGELFF
>.|TRBJ2-5|TRBV18|.
TGTGCCAGCTCACCAGTCGGGAGAGAGACCCAGTACTTC
CASSPVGRETQYF
>.|TRBJ1-2|TRBV30|.
TGTGCCTGGAGTGCCCGGTATGGCTACACCTTC
CAWSARYGYTF
>TRBD1|TRBJ2-2|TRBV19|.
TGTGCCAGTAGTATTGTGACAGGGAAGAACACCGGGGAGCTGTTTTTT
CASSIVTGKNTGELFF
>TRBD2|TRBJ2-3|TRBV5-6|.
TGTGCCAGCAGCTTCGGGCTAGCGGGAGGCACAGATACGCAGTATTTT
CASSFGLAGGTDTQYF
>.|TRBJ1-1|TRBV5-1|.
TGCGCCAGCAGCTTGGGGGGGCAGGTCGGAGCTTTCTTT
CASSLGGQVGAFF
>TRBD1|TRBJ2-3|TRBV2|.
TGTGCCAGCAGTAACAGGGGAGATACGCAGTATTTT
CASSNRGDTQYF
>.|TRBJ1-4|TRBV5-1|.
TGCGCCAGCAGCTTGGGTAGGGGGATCCGTGAAAAACTGTTTTTT
CASSLGRGIREKLFF
>TRBD1|TRBJ1-1|TRBV6-5|few
TGTGCCAGCAGTCTACGACAGGGGGACCCGGCGGGAGCTTTCTTT
CASSLRQGDPAGAFF